This TCR beta chain was sequenced for a study of blood T cell repertoires in COVID-19. Authors' methods: Reference gene primers were amplified, and this amplification served to estimate nucleated cell counts. Produced via immunoSEQ multiplex PCR; TCRdb's table is partial and in-frame only. Clone size and the V and J calls come from that table; the DNA yielded D and trimming. The sample has about 380,000 clones, 90% seen once. The CDR3 has 17 amino acids. From germline, CDR1 is PRHDT and CDR2 FYEKMQ (reference sequence). V lost 0 bases, J lost 2 bases, and 14 bases lay in between. The chain recombines TRBV13 with TRBJ1-5; tentative D call: TRBD1 (5 bases). This receptor was taken from a man younger than 35 with active or convalescent COVID-19. Material for sequencing was peripheral blood. Here the CDR3 reads CASSLGRGGTGNQPQHF. CDR3 nucleotide sequence: TGTGCCAGCAGCTTAGGCCGAGGAGGGACGGGCAATCAGCCCCAGCATTTT.